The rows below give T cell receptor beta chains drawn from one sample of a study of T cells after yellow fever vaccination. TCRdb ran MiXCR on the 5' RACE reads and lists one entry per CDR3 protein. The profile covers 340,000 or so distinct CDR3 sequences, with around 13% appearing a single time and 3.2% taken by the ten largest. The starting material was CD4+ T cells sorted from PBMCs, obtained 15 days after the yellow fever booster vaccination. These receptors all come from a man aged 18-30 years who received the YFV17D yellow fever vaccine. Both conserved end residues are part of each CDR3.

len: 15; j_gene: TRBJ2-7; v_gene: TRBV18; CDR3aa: CASSPGTSNSYEQYF
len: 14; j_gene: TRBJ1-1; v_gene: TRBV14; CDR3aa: CASSPRGVNTEAFF
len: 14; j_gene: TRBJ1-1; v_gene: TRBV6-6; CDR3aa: CASINGGMNTEAFF
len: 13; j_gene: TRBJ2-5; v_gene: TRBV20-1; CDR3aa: CSASGAAQETQYF
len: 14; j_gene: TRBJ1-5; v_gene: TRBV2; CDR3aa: CASSENRGEQPQHF
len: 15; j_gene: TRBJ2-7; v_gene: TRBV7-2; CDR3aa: CASSLAGSGVSEQYF
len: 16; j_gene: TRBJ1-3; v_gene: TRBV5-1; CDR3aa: CASRNVPGLSGNTIYF
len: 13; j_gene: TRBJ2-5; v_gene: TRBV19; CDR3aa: CASSMAGTETQYF
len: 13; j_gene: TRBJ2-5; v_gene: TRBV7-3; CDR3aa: CASSPTSGGSQYF
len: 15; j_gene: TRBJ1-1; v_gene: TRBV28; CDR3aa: CASSFTGKRTGEAFF
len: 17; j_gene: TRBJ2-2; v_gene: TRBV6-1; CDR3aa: CASSLGGETGVTGELFF
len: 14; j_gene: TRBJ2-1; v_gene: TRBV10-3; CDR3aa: CAISARTGWDEQFF
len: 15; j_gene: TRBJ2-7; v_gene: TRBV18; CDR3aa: CASSPGQGFAYEQYF
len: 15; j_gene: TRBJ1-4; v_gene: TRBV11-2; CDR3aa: CASSPGTGVVEKLFF
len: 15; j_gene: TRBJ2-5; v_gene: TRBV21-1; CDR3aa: CGTAGTGGTEETQYF
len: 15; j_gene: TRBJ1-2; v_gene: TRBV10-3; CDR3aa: CAISGRRGSNYGYTF
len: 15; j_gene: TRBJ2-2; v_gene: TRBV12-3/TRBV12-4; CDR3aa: CASSSLAGGSGELFF